This T cell receptor beta chain was recovered during a study of T cells in Graves' hyperthyroidism and ophthalmopathy. Study-level findings and limits: Stable hyperthyroidism was told apart from ophthalmopathy by a model built on 13 V-J features.

V shed 10 bases and J 6 bases; nucleotides not matched to a gene: 8. The CDR3 sequence is 13 residues long. From germline, CDR1 is MNHNS and CDR2 SASEGT. This clonotype was observed a few times. Its antigen is still unknown. Researchers amplified the TCR beta CDR3 regions from RNA transcripts. First-round RT-PCR targeting the TCR CDR3 was performed with the HTBI primer set. In TCRdb, the multiplex PCR reads were re-called with MiXCR into one record per CDR3 protein. The sample contains 360,000 or so distinct CDR3 sequences, about 20% of which appear only once. This chain uses TRBV6-1 with TRBJ2-2; 7 bases map to TRBD2. This TCR was recovered from a woman under 30 with Graves' hyperthyroidism. The sequenced material came from blood. CDR3 sequence (DNA): TGTGCCATCGGACCAGGACTAGCCGGGGAGCTGTTTTTT. Residues: CAIGPGLAGELFF.